Below, 3 T cell receptor beta chains from the same sample are listed, as sequenced in a study of T cells in Graves' hyperthyroidism and ophthalmopathy. The investigators amplified TCR beta CDR3 regions from RNA transcripts. During a first-round RT-PCR of the TCR CDR3, the HTBI primer set was used. TCRdb reprocessed the multiplex PCR reads via MiXCR and lists one record per CDR3 protein. The sample lists 650,000 to 700,000 distinct CDR3 sequences, 15% to 20% occurring once. The specimen sequenced was blood. The receptors originated from a man in his fifties or sixties with Graves' hyperthyroidism.

The chain combines TRBV12-3 or TRBV12-4 with TRBJ1-2; TRBD1 is a possible D gene (5 bases). V dropped 6 bases and J dropped 8 bases, with 19 bases sitting between them. The CDR3 is 14 residues long. The CDR3 DNA sequence: TGTGCCAGCAGCCAGGGCCCCCGTAGGGGCGGCTACACCTTC. Translated: CASSQGPRRGGYTF.

Note on this clonotype: Given a much more abundant clone one base away, this may be a read error. The chain links TRBV28 to TRBJ1-5; a weak D match, TRBD1 (6 bases). CDR3 length: 13 residues. Per the germline V gene, CDR1 is MDHEN and CDR2 is SYDVKM. The V end was cut by 4 bases, the J end by 6 bases, with 10 bases between. As DNA, the CDR3 is TGTGCCAGCAGTTGGAGGGGGGCTCAGCCCCAGCATTTT. It translates to CASSWRGAQPQHF.

There are many counts of this clonotype. The V and J genes are TRBV7-9 and TRBJ2-1; 13 bases are a match to TRBD2. CDR1 is SEHNR, CDR2 FQNEAQ, per germline (reference sequence). This CDR3 contains 16 residues. J lost 10 bases, V lost 4 bases, and 10 bases had no gene match. The chain's CDR3 is CASSSSGTSGIGEQFF. Written as DNA, the CDR3 is TGTGCCAGCAGCTCATCTGGGACTAGCGGGATTGGGGAGCAGTTCTTC.